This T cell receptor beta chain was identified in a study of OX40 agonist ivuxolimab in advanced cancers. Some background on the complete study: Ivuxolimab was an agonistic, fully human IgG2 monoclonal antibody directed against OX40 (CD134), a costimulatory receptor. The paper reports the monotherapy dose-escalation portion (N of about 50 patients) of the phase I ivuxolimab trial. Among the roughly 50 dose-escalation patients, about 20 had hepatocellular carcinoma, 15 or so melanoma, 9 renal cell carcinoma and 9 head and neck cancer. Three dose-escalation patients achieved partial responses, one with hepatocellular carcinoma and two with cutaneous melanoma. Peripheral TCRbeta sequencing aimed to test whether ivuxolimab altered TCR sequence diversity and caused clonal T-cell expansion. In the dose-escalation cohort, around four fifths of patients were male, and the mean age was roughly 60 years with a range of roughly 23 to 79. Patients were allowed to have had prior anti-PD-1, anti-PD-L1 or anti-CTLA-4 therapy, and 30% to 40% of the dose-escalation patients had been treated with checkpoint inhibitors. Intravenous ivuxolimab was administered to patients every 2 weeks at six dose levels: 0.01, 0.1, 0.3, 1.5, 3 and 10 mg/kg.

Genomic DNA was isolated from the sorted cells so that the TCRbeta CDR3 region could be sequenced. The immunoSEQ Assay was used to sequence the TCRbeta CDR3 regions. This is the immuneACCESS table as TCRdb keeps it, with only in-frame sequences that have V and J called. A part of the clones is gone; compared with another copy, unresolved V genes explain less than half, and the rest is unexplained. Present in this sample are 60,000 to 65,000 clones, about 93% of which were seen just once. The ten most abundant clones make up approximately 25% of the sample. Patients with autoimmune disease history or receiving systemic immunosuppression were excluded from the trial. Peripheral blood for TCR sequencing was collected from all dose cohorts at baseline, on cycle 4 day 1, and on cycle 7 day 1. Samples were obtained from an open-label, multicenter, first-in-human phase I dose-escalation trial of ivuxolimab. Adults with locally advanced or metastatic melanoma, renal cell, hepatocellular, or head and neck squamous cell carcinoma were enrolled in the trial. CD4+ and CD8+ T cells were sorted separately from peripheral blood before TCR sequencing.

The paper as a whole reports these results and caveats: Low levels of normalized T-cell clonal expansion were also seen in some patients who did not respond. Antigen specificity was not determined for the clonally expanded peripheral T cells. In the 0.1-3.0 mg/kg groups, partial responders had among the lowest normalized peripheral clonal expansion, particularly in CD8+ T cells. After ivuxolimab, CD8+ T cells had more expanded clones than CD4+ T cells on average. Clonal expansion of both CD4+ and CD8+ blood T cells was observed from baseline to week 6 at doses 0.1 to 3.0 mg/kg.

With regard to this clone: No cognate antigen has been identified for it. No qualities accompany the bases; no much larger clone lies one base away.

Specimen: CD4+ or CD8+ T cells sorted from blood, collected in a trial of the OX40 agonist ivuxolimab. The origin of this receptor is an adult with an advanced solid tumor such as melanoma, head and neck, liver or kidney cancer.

The nucleotide sequence is given as TGTGCCAGCAGCTTGGAACAGGAGAACACCGGGGAGCTGTTTTTT. This codes for CASSLEQENTGELFF. Recombination connected TRBV5-5 to TRBJ2-2, with a weak D call of TRBD1 (5 bases match). The V and J ends are trimmed by 0 bases and 1 base, leaving 7 bases between them. The CDR3 goes from the cysteine to the phenylalanine over 15 residues. This entry keeps only the CDR3 DNA: 45 bases, framed from base 1. CDR1 and CDR2 (SGHKS, YYEKEE) derive from the germline V gene (reference sequence).